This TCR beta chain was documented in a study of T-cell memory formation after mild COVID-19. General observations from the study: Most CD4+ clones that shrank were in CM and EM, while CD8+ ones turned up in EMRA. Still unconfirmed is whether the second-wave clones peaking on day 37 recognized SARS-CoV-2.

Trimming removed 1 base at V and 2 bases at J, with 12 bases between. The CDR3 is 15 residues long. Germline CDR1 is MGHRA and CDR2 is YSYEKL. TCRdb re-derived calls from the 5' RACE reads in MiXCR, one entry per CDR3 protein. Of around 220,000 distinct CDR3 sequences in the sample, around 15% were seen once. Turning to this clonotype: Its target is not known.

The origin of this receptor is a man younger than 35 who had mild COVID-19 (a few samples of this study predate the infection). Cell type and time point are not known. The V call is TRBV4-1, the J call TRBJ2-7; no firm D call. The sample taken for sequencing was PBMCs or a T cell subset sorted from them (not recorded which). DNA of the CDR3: TGCGCCAGCAGCCAAGTACTGGGTAGTCCCTACGAGCAGTACTTC. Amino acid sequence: CASSQVLGSPYEQYF.